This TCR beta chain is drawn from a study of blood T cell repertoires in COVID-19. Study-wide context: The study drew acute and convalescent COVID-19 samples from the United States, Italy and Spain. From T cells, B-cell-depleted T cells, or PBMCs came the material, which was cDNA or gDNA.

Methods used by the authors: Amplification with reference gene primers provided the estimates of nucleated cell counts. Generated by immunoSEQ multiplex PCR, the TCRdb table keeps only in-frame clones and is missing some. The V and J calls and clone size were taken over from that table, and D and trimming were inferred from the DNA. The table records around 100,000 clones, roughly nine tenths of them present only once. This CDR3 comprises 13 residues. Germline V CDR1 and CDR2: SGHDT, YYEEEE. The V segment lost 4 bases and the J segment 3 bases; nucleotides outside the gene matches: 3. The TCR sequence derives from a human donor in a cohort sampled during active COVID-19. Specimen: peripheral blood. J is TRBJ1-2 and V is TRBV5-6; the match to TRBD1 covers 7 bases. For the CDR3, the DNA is TGTGCCAGCAGCCCGACAGGGTACTATGGCTACACCTTC. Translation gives CASSPTGYYGYTF.